This entry lists 27 T cell receptor beta chains sequenced from one sample in a study of Graves' ophthalmopathy and Graves' hyperthyroidism. CDR3 regions of TCR beta were amplified from RNA transcripts. HTBI primers were used in a first-round RT-PCR, which preceded a second-round multiplex PCR. TCRdb passed the multiplex PCR reads through MiXCR, listing each CDR3 protein once. The sample holds fewer than 600,000 distinct CDR3 sequences; 14% are singletons and the top ten take roughly 10%. Sequencing input: blood. The origin of the receptors is a woman aged 30 to 39 with Graves' ophthalmopathy.

This clonotype was seen ten or more times. The chain couples TRBV28 to TRBJ2-2, with TRBD1 matching 8 bases. Unmatched junction bases numbered 5, after V lost 6 bases and J lost 5 bases. The CDR3 extends over 14 amino acids. Germline assignment: CDR1 MDHEN and CDR2 SYDVKM. The CDR3 is CASRVQGETGELFF. The CDR3 region has the DNA TGTGCCAGCAGGGTACAGGGGGAAACCGGGGAGCTGTTTTTT.

This clonotype occurred many times. This chain joins TRBV29-1 and TRBJ2-7, with D unclear. This CDR3 is built from 13 residues. Trimming stripped 3 bases from V and 1 base from J, with 10 bases between. Germline V gives CDR1 SQVTM, CDR2 ANQGSEA. For the CDR3, the DNA is TGCAGCGTTGAGGCAACCTATTCCTACGAGCAGTACTTC. Its translation is CSVEATYSYEQYF.

This clonotype was counted at least ten times. This sequence joins TRBV28 and TRBJ1-1, with D unresolved. Germline V CDR1 and CDR2: MDHEN, SYDVKM. V shed 3 bases and J shed 1 base, with 21 bases lying between them. This CDR3 has 18 amino acids. Here the CDR3 DNA reads TGTGCCAGCAGTTTCTCGGGATTGGGTGCTCAAAAGAACACTGAAGCTTTCTTT. Protein: CASSFSGLGAQKNTEAFF. The variable domain in full, with the rest retrieved from reference TRBV28 and TRBJ1-1, is DVKVTQSSRYLVKRTGEKVFLECVQDMDHENMFWYRQDPGLGLRLIYFSYDVKMKEKGDIPEGYSVSREKKERFSLILESASTNQTSMYLCASSFSGLGAQKNTEAFFGQGTRLTVV.

This clonotype has a count of ten or more. J is TRBJ2-7 and V is TRBV2, with 7 bases lining up with TRBD1. The V and J ends lost 4 bases and 3 bases, in that order; junction bases with no gene match: 12. CDR3 length: 16 amino acids. CDR1 and CDR2 from the germline V gene are SNHLY and FYNNEI. The CDR3 DNA sequence: TGTGCCAGCAGTGGGCTCTCCCCACAGGGGTACTACGAGCAGTACTTC. Translated: CASSGLSPQGYYEQYF.

This clonotype was counted many times. This chain uses TRBV5-8 with TRBJ1-1; D may be TRBD1 (6 bases). Between the trimmed V and J ends, which lost 5 bases and 0 bases, there was a span of 17 bases. Per germline, CDR1 SGHTS and CDR2 YDEGEE. This CDR3 has 16 amino acids. The CDR3 nucleotides read TGTGCCAGCAGTTTCCAGGGGCTGAGGATGAACACTGAAGCTTTCTTT. This codes for CASSFQGLRMNTEAFF.

This clonotype was recorded many times. J is TRBJ1-1 and V is TRBV20-1, with 9 bases that match TRBD1. This CDR3 region has 15 residues. The germline CDR1 and CDR2 sequences are DFQATT and SNEGSKA (reference sequence). J gave up 7 bases and V 5 bases, and 14 bases lay outside the gene matches. The CDR3 DNA reads as TGCAGTGCTCGACGACCGGGACAGGGTAGCGATGAAGCTTTCTTT. Its translation: CSARRPGQGSDEAFF.

In the case of this clonotype: A much larger clone lies one base from this, so it may be a read error. This chain uses TRBV12-3 or TRBV12-4 with TRBJ1-5; unclear D gene. This CDR3 spans 16 amino acids. This CDR3 reads CASSLHERVRNQLQHF. CDR3 DNA: TGTGCCAGCAGTTTACATGAAAGGGTCCGCAATCAGCTCCAGCATTTT.

The chain recombines TRBV29-1 with TRBJ2-1, with TRBD2 matching 7 bases. The germline V gene encodes CDR1 SQVTM and CDR2 ANQGSEA. With 5 bases clipped from V and 1 base from J, the junction kept 5 bases outside the gene matches. This CDR3 has 14 amino acids. The chain's CDR3 is CSVPTSVSYNEQFF. The CDR3 DNA reads as TGCAGCGTTCCTACTAGCGTGTCCTACAATGAGCAGTTCTTC.

In its sample, this clonotype was seen a few times. The V call is TRBV6-1, the J call TRBJ1-5; weak D call: TRBD1 (6 bases). The CDR3 extends over 14 amino acids. Germline CDR1 MNHNS, CDR2 SASEGT. Between the trimmed V and J ends, which lost 5 bases and 2 bases, there was a span of 10 bases. The CDR3 DNA sequence: TGTGCCAGCAGTATCAGGGGTGGCAATCAGCCCCAGCATTTT. This translates into CASSIRGGNQPQHF.

This clonotype was seen repeatedly, ten times or more. This chain uses TRBV30 with TRBJ1-1; weak D call: TRBD1 (6 bases). The CDR3 is 15 amino acids. The ends were cut back, 4 bases at V and 4 bases at J, with 19 bases in the middle. Germline V gene data show CDR1 as GTSNPN and CDR2 as SVGIG (reference sequence). CDR3 amino acids: CAWTSSGARRTEAFF. CDR3 nucleotides: TGTGCCTGGACTTCTTCAGGGGCGCGGCGCACTGAAGCTTTCTTT.

This clonotype was observed at least ten times. The conserved closing phenylalanine or tryptophan is absent in this CDR3, likely reflecting a read error. The chain is built from TRBV28 and TRBJ1-3; TRBD1 agrees at 7 bases. CDR3 length equals 17 residues. Germline values: CDR1 MDHEN, CDR2 SYDVKM. V lost 4 bases, J lost 0 bases, and 9 bases stayed unmatched. Here the CDR3 DNA reads TGTGCCAGCAGTTCTCAGAGGGACAGCCTCTCTGGAAACACCATATATATT. Its protein product is CASSSQRDSLSGNTIYI.

This clonotype was seen many times. The chain joins TRBV28 to TRBJ2-7; 9 bases align to TRBD1. Trimming removed 6 bases from V and 5 bases from J; junction bases left unmatched: 11. Germline CDR1 is MDHEN and CDR2 is SYDVKM. This CDR3 region has 15 residues. The CDR3 region is CASSPAGQGSHEQYF. The CDR3 coding sequence is TGTGCCAGCAGCCCTGCGGGACAGGGTTCCCACGAGCAGTACTTC.

The chain recombines TRBV6-2 or TRBV6-3 with TRBJ2-2, with D possibly being TRBD2 (5 bases). Germline CDR1 reads MNHEY; CDR2 reads SVGEGT. The CDR3 is made up of 15 amino acids. With 6 bases removed from V and 2 bases from J, the gap between germline ends came to 13 bases. CDR3 sequence: CASSHDGINTGELFF. The CDR3 DNA is TGTGCCAGCAGCCATGACGGGATAAACACCGGGGAGCTGTTTTTT.

This clonotype came up many times. V usage is TRBV7-8 and J usage is TRBJ1-2; TRBD1 aligns across 10 bases. CDR3 length: 14 amino acids. The germline V gene encodes CDR1 SGHVS and CDR2 FQNEAQ. Trimming cost V 3 bases and J 8 bases; bases outside gene matches: 6. Here the CDR3 reads CASSFRTGGGGYTF. CDR3 coding DNA: TGTGCCAGCAGCTTTCGGACAGGGGGGGGCGGCTACACCTTC.

Ten or more counts support this clonotype. This chain joins TRBV24-1 and TRBJ2-2; D remains ambiguous. This CDR3 is 14 amino acids long. The germline gives CDR1 KGHDR, CDR2 SFDVKD. V shed 0 bases and J shed 3 bases, with 4 bases lying between them. CDR3 sequence: CATSDLMDTGELFF. Here the CDR3 DNA reads TGTGCCACCAGTGATTTGATGGACACCGGGGAGCTGTTTTTT.

There are many counts of this clonotype. V is TRBV6-5 and J is TRBJ2-2; 9 bases are a match to TRBD2. The length of the CDR3 is 17 residues. Germline CDR1 and CDR2: MNHEY and SVGAGI. V trimming: 0 bases; J trimming: 7 bases; junction bases outside the gene matches: 9. The CDR3 is CASSYSVVAGALGELFF. In nucleotides, the CDR3 is TGTGCCAGCAGTTACTCGGTGGTAGCGGGAGCTCTCGGGGAGCTGTTTTTT.

The CDR3 DNA reads as TGTGCCTGGAGTACCGGCTATGGCTACACCTTC. Protein: CAWSTGYGYTF. The chain has TRBV30 and TRBJ1-2; D gene ambiguous. Germline CDR1 reads GTSNPN; CDR2 reads SVGIG (reference sequence). The CDR3 covers 11 residues. With 2 bases removed from V and 4 bases from J, the gap between germline ends came to 5 bases.

There are many counts of this clonotype. The chain links TRBV7-2 to TRBJ2-7, with D unclear. Trimming stripped 1 base from V and 6 bases from J, with 10 bases between. Per germline, CDR1 SGHTA and CDR2 FQGNSA. The CDR3 contains 13 residues. The CDR3 coding sequence is TGTGCCAGCAGCTTAGACCCGGTGGGCGAGCAGTACTTC. It specifies CASSLDPVGEQYF.

The rearrangement joins TRBV12-3 or TRBV12-4 to TRBJ1-2; possibly TRBD1 for D (5 bases). This CDR3 spans 13 amino acids. Trimming stripped 6 bases from V and 3 bases from J, with 11 bases between. CDR3 DNA: TGTGCCAGCAGCACGACAGCCTACTATGGCTACACCTTC. It is translated as CASSTTAYYGYTF.

The table lists this clonotype with many counts. The chain carries TRBV24-1 and TRBJ1-5; D is unresolved. V gave up 5 bases and J gave up 6 bases, with 10 bases separating them. Germline V gives CDR1 KGHDR, CDR2 SFDVKD. CDR3 length equals 13 residues. Written as DNA, the CDR3 is TGTGCCACCAGTGGTGAGAGGTCTCAGCCCCAGCATTTT. This sequence encodes CATSGERSQPQHF.

This clonotype was counted ten times or more. This sequence joins TRBV30 and TRBJ2-4; 11 nucleotides match TRBD1. Unmatched junction bases numbered 3, after V lost 1 base and J lost 1 base. The CDR3 covers 16 residues. Germline V lookup: CDR1 GTSNPN, CDR2 SVGIG (reference sequence). The CDR3 sequence is CAWSEGQGGAKNIQYF. The CDR3 DNA follows: TGTGCCTGGAGTGAGGGACAGGGGGGGGCCAAAAACATTCAGTACTTC.

The table lists this clonotype with many counts. This rearrangement joins TRBV6-1 to TRBJ2-7; 7 bases are shared with TRBD1. This CDR3 comprises 18 residues. CDR1 is MNHNS, CDR2 SASEGT, per germline. Losses at the gene ends were 5 bases for V and 5 bases for J; bases not matched to a gene: 21. Here the CDR3 reads CASSQMTGFSDILHEQYF. DNA for the CDR3: TGTGCCAGCAGTCAAATGACAGGGTTCTCCGATATTTTGCACGAGCAGTACTTC.

This clonotype was picked up a small number of times. One end of the junction fails to match germline, which may point to a read error. The chain couples TRBV11-3 to TRBJ2-6; possibly TRBD1 for D (6 bases). From germline, CDR1 is SGHNT and CDR2 YENEEA. The CDR3 runs 20 residues. This CDR3 reads CASSLVLHLDRASEANVLTF. The CDR3 DNA reads as TGTGCCAGCAGCTTAGTCCTCCATCTGGACAGAGCCTCTGAGGCCAACGTCCTGACTTTC.

This clonotype has at least ten counts. The chain carries TRBV6-5 and TRBJ1-2; the D is unclear. In germline, CDR1 is MNHEY, CDR2 SVGAGI. V dropped 3 bases and J dropped 6 bases, with 11 bases sitting between them. The CDR3 runs 13 residues. The CDR3 is CASSYGSADGYTF. For the CDR3, the DNA is TGTGCCAGCAGTTATGGTTCGGCGGATGGCTACACCTTC.

Details on this clonotype: It may be a read error: a sequence one base away is much more abundant. The rearrangement links TRBV2 to TRBJ2-6, with 7 positions matching TRBD1. In germline, CDR1 is SNHLY, CDR2 FYNNEI. This CDR3 has 18 amino acids. CDR3 sequence reads: CAGSEVSGGHSGANVLTF. CDR3 in DNA: TGTGCCGGCAGTGAAGTGTCAGGGGGTCACTCTGGGGCCAACGTCCTGACTTTC.

This clonotype was detected many times. The chain employs TRBV12-3 or TRBV12-4 and TRBJ1-1, with TRBD1 identical over 9 bases. Trimming at V came to 4 bases and at J to 3 bases, leaving 0 bases not matched to a gene. The CDR3 extends over 13 amino acids. In nucleotides, the CDR3 is TGTGCCAGCAGTTGGACAGGGGACACTGAAGCTTTCTTT. Amino acids: CASSWTGDTEAFF.

There are many counts of this clonotype. The DNA for the CDR3 is TGTGCCAGCAGTTTGACTGCGGGCAGGGCCTCCGAGCAGTACTTC. Its translation: CASSLTAGRASEQYF. The genes are TRBV27 and TRBJ2-7, with D tentatively TRBD1 or TRBD2 (5 bases each). The CDR3 extends over 15 amino acids. The ends were cut back, 3 bases at V and 6 bases at J, with 18 bases in the middle. Germline CDR1 reads MNHEY; CDR2 reads SMNVEV (reference sequence).